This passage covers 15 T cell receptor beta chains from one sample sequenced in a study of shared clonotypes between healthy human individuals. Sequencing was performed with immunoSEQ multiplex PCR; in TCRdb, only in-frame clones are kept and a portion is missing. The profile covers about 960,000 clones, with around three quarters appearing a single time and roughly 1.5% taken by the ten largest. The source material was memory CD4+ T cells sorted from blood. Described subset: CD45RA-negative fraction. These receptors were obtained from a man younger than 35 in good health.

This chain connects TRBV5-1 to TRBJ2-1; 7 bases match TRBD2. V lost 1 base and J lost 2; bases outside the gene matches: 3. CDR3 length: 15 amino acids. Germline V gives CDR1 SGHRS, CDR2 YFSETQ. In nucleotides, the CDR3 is TGCGCCAGCAGCTTGAGCGGGATGACCTACAATGAGCAGTTCTTC. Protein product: CASSLSGMTYNEQFF.

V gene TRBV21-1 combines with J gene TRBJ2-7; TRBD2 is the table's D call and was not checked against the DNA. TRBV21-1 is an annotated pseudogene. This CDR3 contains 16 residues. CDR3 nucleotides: TGTGCCAGCAGCAATCTACTAGCGGGTTCCCCCGACGAGCAGTACTTC. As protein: CASSNLLAGSPDEQYF.

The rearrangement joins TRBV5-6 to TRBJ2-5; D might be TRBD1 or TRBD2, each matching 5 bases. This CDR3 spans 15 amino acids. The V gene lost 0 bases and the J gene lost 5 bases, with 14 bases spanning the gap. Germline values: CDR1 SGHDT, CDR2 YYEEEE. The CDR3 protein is CASSLDRGLGETQYF. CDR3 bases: TGTGCCAGCAGCTTGGACCGGGGCCTCGGTGAGACCCAGTACTTC.

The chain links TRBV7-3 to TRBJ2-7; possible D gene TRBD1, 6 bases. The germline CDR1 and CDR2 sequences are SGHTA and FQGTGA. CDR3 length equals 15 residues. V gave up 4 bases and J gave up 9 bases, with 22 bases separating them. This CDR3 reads CASSSAPTGLVGQYF. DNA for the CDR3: TGTGCCAGCAGCTCGGCCCCGACAGGCCTGGTGGGGCAGTACTTC.

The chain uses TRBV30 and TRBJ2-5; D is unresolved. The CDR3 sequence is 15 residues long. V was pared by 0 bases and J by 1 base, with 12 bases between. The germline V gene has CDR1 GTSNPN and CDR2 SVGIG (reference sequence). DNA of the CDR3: TGTGCCTGGAGTGTACAGAGACAACTCCAAGAGACCCAGTACTTC. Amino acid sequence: CAWSVQRQLQETQYF.

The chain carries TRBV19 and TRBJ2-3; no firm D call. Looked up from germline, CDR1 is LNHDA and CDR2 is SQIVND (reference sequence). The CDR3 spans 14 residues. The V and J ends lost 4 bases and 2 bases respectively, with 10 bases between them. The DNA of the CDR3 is TGTGCCAGTAGTAACCGTCTATCCACAGATACGCAGTATTTT. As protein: CASSNRLSTDTQYF.

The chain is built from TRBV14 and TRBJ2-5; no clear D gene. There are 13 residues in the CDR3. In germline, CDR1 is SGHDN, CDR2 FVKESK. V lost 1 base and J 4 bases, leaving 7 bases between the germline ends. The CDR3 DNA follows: TGTGCCAGCAGCCAAGGGGCCCGAGAGACCCAGTACTTC. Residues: CASSQGARETQYF.

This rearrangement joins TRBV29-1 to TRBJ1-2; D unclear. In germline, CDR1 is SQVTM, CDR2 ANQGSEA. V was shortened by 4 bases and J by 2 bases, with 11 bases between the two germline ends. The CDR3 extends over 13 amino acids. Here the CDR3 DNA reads TGCAGCGTTGGGGTCCCGGCCAACTATGGCTACACCTTC. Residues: CSVGVPANYGYTF.

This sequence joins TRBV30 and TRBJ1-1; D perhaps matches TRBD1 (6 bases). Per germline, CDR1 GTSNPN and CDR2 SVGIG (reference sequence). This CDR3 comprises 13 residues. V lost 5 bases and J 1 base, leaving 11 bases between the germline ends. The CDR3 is CAWDRDKNTEAFF. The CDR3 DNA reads TGTGCCTGGGATCGGGACAAGAACACTGAAGCTTTCTTT.

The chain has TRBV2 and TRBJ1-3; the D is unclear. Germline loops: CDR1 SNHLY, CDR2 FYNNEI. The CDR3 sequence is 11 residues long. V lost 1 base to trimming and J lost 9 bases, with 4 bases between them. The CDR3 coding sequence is TGTGCCAGCAGTGAAGAGGCCACCATATATTTT. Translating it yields CASSEEATIYF.

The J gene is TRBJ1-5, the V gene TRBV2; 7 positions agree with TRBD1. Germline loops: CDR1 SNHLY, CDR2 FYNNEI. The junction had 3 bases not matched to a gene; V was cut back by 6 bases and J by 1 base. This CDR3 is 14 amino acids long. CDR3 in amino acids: CASRDRVSNQPQHF. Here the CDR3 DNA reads TGTGCCAGCAGAGACAGGGTGAGCAATCAGCCCCAGCATTTT.

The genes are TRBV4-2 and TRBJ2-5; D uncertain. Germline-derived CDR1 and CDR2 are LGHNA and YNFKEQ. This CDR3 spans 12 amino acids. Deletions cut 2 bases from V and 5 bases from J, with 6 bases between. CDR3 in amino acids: CASSQLDETQYF. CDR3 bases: TGTGCCAGCAGCCAATTAGATGAGACCCAGTACTTC.

The CDR3 is CASSPGTGRTEAFF. The CDR3, as DNA: TGTGCCAGCAGTCCCGGGACAGGGAGGACTGAAGCTTTCTTT. The chain recombines TRBV6-4 with TRBJ1-1; 9 bases line up with TRBD1. Trimming took 5 bases from V and 5 from J; bases not matched to a gene: 6. The germline CDR1 and CDR2 sequences are MRHNA and SNTAGT. The CDR3 sequence is 14 residues long.

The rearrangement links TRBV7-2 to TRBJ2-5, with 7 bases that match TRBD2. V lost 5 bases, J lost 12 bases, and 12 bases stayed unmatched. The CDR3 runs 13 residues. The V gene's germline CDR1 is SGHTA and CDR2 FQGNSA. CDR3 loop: CASSPSGGPRKYF. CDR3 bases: TGTGCCAGCAGCCCATCGGGGGGACCTCGAAAGTACTTC.

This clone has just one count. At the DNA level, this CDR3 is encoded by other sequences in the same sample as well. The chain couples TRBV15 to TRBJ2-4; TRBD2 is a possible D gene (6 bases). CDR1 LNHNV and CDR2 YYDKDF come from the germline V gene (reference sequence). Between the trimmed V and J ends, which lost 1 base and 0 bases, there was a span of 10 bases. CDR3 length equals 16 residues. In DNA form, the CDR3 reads TGTGCCACCAGCAGAGGGGCGGGGCTAGCCAAAAACATTCAGTACTTC. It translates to CATSRGAGLAKNIQYF.